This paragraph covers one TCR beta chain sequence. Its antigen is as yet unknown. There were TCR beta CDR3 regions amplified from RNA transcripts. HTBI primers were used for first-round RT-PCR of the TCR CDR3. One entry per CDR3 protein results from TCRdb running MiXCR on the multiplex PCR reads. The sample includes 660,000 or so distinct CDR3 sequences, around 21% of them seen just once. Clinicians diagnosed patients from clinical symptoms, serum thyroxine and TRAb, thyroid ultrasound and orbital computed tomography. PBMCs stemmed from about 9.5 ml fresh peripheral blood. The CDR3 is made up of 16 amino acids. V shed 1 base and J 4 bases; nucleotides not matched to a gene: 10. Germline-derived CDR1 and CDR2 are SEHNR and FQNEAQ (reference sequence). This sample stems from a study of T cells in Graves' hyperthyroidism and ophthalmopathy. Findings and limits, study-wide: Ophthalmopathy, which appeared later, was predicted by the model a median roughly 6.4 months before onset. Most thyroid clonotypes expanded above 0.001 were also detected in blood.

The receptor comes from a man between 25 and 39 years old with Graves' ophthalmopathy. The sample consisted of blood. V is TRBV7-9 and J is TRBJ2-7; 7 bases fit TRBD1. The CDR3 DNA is TGTGCCAGCAGCTTAGGTGACAGGGCGTTTGTATACGAGCAGTACTTC. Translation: CASSLGDRAFVYEQYF.